The 22 T cell receptor beta chains listed next were all sequenced from one sample in a study of control samples from healthy donors and cancer patients. Data came from immunoSEQ multiplex PCR; TCRdb stores just in-frame clones and leaves some out. Counted here are about 98,000 clones, roughly 86% occurring once; the ten biggest clones make up 2% to 2.5%. The sample taken for sequencing was blood. These receptors all come from a man in his 60s in good health.

This clone has at least ten counts. J is TRBJ1-1 and V is TRBV4-1; D uncertain. The CDR3 sequence is 15 residues long. Germline assignment: CDR1 MGHRA and CDR2 YSYEKL. The V end lost 3 bases, the J end lost 2 bases, and 13 bases lay between the germline ends. CDR3 loop: CASSHPGRRNTEAFF. CDR3 bases: TGCGCCAGCAGCCACCCAGGCAGGAGAAACACTGAAGCTTTCTTT.

This clone has just one count. The chain recombines TRBV1 with TRBJ2-5; the D call in the table, TRBD2, was not verified against the DNA. TRBV1 has pseudogene status. The CDR3 length is 18 residues. The CDR3 sequence: CTSSHRPGLAGGLETQYF. CDR3 nucleotides: TGCACCAGCAGCCACAGACCGGGACTAGCGGGGGGGTTGGAGACCCAGTACTTC.

This clone was observed a few times. This chain uses TRBV6-5 with TRBJ1-6; TRBD1 matches at 9 bases. After removal of 0 bases from V and 7 bases from J, the junction contained 4 bases not matched to a gene. Germline V gene sequence: CDR1 MNHEY, CDR2 SVGAGI. The CDR3 length is 16 residues. This CDR3 is CASSYSGTGSNSPLHF. Here the CDR3 DNA reads TGTGCCAGCAGTTACTCGGGGACAGGGTCGAATTCACCCCTCCACTTT.

The chain combines TRBV9 with TRBJ1-5; D call uncertain. V dropped 1 base and J dropped 4 bases, with 9 bases sitting between them. Germline loops: CDR1 SGDLS, CDR2 YYNGEE. The CDR3 covers 14 residues. The CDR3 region has the DNA TGTGCCAGCAGCGTAACCTACACGAATCAGCCCCAGCATTTT. Its translation: CASSVTYTNQPQHF.

The genes are TRBV7-9 and TRBJ2-7; TRBD2 matches 10 bases. The CDR3 contains 14 residues. Germline values: CDR1 SEHNR, CDR2 FQNEAQ (reference sequence). V shed 5 bases and J 0 bases; nucleotides not matched to a gene: 1. Written as DNA, the CDR3 is TGTGCCAGCAGCAGGACTAGCGGCTCCTACGAGCAGTACTTC. Protein sequence: CASSRTSGSYEQYF.

The chain uses TRBV24-1 and TRBJ2-1; 11 bases fit TRBD2. J gave up 0 bases and V 6 bases, and 9 bases lay outside the gene matches. The CDR3 contains 18 residues. CDR1 and CDR2 (germline): KGHDR, SFDVKD. In nucleotides, the CDR3 is TGTGCCACCAGTATTGGACTAGCGGGTTTGAGCTCCTACAATGAGCAGTTCTTC. Translation gives CATSIGLAGLSSYNEQFF.

The V gene is TRBV6-2 or TRBV6-3, the J gene TRBJ2-3; 7 bases map to TRBD1. This CDR3 is 19 amino acids long. Per the germline V gene, CDR1 is MNHEY and CDR2 is SVGEGT. The ends lost 0 bases at V and 0 bases at J; junction bases unmatched: 12. CDR3 loop: CASSYSSTGTEISTDTQYF. CDR3 bases: TGTGCCAGCAGTTACTCGTCAACCGGGACAGAGATTAGCACAGATACGCAGTATTTT.

The J gene is TRBJ2-2, the V gene TRBV3-1 (or the pseudogene TRBV3-2); D gene ambiguous. The germline V gene encodes CDR1 LGHDT and CDR2 YNNKEL (reference sequence). The CDR3 spans 15 residues. Trimming cost V 6 bases and J 0 bases, with 11 bases left between them. CDR3 nucleotides: TGTGCCAGCAGACTAAGCTATACGAACACCGGGGAGCTGTTTTTT. The encoded protein is CASRLSYTNTGELFF.

The rearrangement links TRBV15 to TRBJ2-3; 9 bases are a match to TRBD2. The CDR3 totals 15 residues. Trimming removed 0 bases from V and 5 bases from J; junction bases left unmatched: 3. CDR1 and CDR2 from the germline V gene are LNHNV and YYDKDF (reference sequence). This CDR3 reads CATSRDALAGDTQYF. The CDR3 coding sequence is TGTGCCACCAGCAGAGATGCACTAGCGGGAGATACGCAGTATTTT.

The CDR3 coding sequence is TGTGCCAGCAGCCCACCGGCAGGGCTCACAGATACGCAGTATTTT. Its protein product is CASSPPAGLTDTQYF. This sequence joins TRBV11-2 and TRBJ2-3; D may be TRBD1 (5 bases). Germline V lookup: CDR1 SGHAT, CDR2 FQNNGV. V was clipped by 5 bases and J by 2 bases, with 14 bases between them. The CDR3 loop spans 15 amino acids.

V gene TRBV10-2 combines with J gene TRBJ2-7, with 8 bases lining up with TRBD1. CDR3 length equals 14 residues. CDR1 and CDR2 (germline): WSHSY, SAAADI. V dropped 6 bases and J dropped 2; count of bases not matched to a gene: 6. CDR3 amino acids: CASRRGQGAYEQYF. In DNA form, the CDR3 reads TGCGCCAGCAGGAGAGGACAGGGAGCCTACGAGCAGTACTTC.

The J gene is TRBJ2-2, the V gene TRBV3-1 (or the pseudogene TRBV3-2); no reliable D call. The V and J ends lost 7 bases and 6 bases respectively, with 9 bases between them. The CDR3 consists of 12 residues. CDR1 and CDR2 (germline): LGHDT, YNNKEL (reference sequence). CDR3 in amino acids: CASNNPPGELFF. The CDR3 region has the DNA TGTGCCAGCAACAACCCCCCCGGGGAGCTGTTTTTT.

V is TRBV2 and J is TRBJ1-2, with D tentatively TRBD1 (5 bases). CDR3 length: 15 amino acids. V was pared by 4 bases and J by 8 bases, with 20 bases between. Germline V gene lookup returns CDR1 SNHLY and CDR2 FYNNEI. The CDR3 nucleotides are TGTGCCAGCAGTGGTCGCTGGGACCCCGGACGGGGCTACACCTTC. Residues: CASSGRWDPGRGYTF.

This clone showed up just a few times. J is TRBJ2-7 and V is TRBV3-1 (or the pseudogene TRBV3-2), with TRBD1 matching over 11 bases. Looked up from germline, CDR1 is LGHDT and CDR2 is YNNKEL (reference sequence). There are 16 residues in the CDR3. The ends lost 1 base at V and 5 bases at J; junction bases unmatched: 7. The CDR3 bases are TGTGCCAGCAGCCAAGTCTCCGGACAGGGGGCCCACGAGCAGTACTTC. Translation: CASSQVSGQGAHEQYF.

This chain links TRBV9 with TRBJ2-5; D is perhaps TRBD1 (5 bases). This CDR3 spans 16 amino acids. The V gene lost 0 bases and the J gene lost 0 bases, with 12 bases spanning the gap. CDR1 is SGDLS, CDR2 YYNGEE, per germline. This CDR3 is CASSVGASRDQETQYF. In DNA, the CDR3 is TGTGCCAGCAGCGTAGGGGCGTCCAGGGACCAAGAGACCCAGTACTTC.

The chain uses TRBV19 and TRBJ1-5; 9 nucleotides agree with TRBD1. V was pared by 5 bases and J by 4 bases, with 3 bases of the junction left unmatched. The CDR3 consists of 14 residues. CDR1 and CDR2 from the germline V gene are LNHDA and SQIVND (reference sequence). The CDR3 DNA reads TGTGCCAGTAGTGTGGGACAGGGTAATCAGCCCCAGCATTTT. It codes for CASSVGQGNQPQHF.

This clone has at least ten counts. The chain employs TRBV6-5 and TRBJ2-2, with 10 positions matching TRBD1. CDR3 length: 15 amino acids. V shed 5 bases and J 5 bases; nucleotides not matched to a gene: 5. The germline gives CDR1 MNHEY, CDR2 SVGAGI. In nucleotides, the CDR3 is TGTGCCAGCAGTCGGACAGGGGGTGATACCGGGGAGCTGTTTTTT. This codes for CASSRTGGDTGELFF.

The chain combines TRBV12-3 or TRBV12-4 with TRBJ2-3; D is ambiguous. V shed 2 bases and J shed 2 bases, with 5 bases lying between them. This CDR3 has 13 residues. The CDR3, as DNA: TGTGCCAGCAGTTTACCCCCCACAGATACGCAGTATTTT. Translating gives CASSLPPTDTQYF.

This chain connects TRBV30 to TRBJ2-1; maybe TRBD2 (7 bases). The V gene's germline CDR1 is GTSNPN and CDR2 SVGIG (reference sequence). Deletions cut 4 bases from V and 4 bases from J, with 14 bases between. This CDR3 has 14 residues. CDR3 region: CAWTRGANYNEQFF. In DNA, the CDR3 is TGTGCCTGGACCCGGGGGGCCAATTACAATGAGCAGTTCTTC.

The chain is built from TRBV27 and TRBJ2-1; D call uncertain. CDR1 MNHEY and CDR2 SMNVEV come from the germline V gene (reference sequence). Trimming took off 1 base at V and 8 bases at J, with 12 bases between the two ends. CDR3 size: 14 residues. CDR3 bases: TGTGCCAGCAGTTTATATGGGGTTCTGGATGAGCAGTTCTTC. Translating gives CASSLYGVLDEQFF.

The chain employs TRBV7-9 and TRBJ1-2; 9 nucleotides match TRBD1. This CDR3 is 12 amino acids long. With 5 bases clipped from V and 12 bases from J, the junction kept 7 bases outside the gene matches. Germline CDR1 SEHNR, CDR2 FQNEAQ (reference sequence). Written as DNA, the CDR3 is TGTGCCAGCAGCCCGACAGGGGGTGGGCACACCTTC. Protein sequence: CASSPTGGGHTF.

The chain joins TRBV6-5 to TRBJ1-5; D ambiguous. The germline CDR1 and CDR2 sequences are MNHEY and SVGAGI. The CDR3 totals 13 residues. The germline V and J ends were trimmed by 6 bases and 7 bases, with 13 bases remaining between them. CDR3 region: CASREMGWQPQHF. In nucleotides, the CDR3 is TGTGCCAGCAGGGAGATGGGGTGGCAGCCCCAGCATTTT.